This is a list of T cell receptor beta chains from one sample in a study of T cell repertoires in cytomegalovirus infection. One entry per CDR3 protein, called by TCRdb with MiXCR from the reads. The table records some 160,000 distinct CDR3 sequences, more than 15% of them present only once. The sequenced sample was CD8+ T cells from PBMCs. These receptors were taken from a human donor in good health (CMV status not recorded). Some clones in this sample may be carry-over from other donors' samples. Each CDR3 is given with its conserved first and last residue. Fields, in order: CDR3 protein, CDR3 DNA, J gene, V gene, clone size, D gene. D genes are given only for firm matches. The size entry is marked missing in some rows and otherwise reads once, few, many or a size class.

CDR3aa: CASSPDWVAKNIQYF
CDR3nt: TGTGCCAGCAGCCCCGATTGGGTAGCCAAAAACATTCAGTACTTC
j_gene: TRBJ2-4
v_gene: TRBV7-2
abundance: .
d_gene: .

CDR3aa: CASSLNGQSMNTEAFF
CDR3nt: TGTGCCAGCAGCTTAAACGGTCAAAGTATGAACACTGAAGCTTTCTTT
j_gene: TRBJ1-1
v_gene: TRBV7-3
abundance: .
d_gene: .

CDR3aa: CASSPMGANNEQFF
CDR3nt: TGTGCCAGCAGCCCAATGGGGGCTAACAATGAGCAGTTCTTC
j_gene: TRBJ2-1
v_gene: TRBV6-5
abundance: few
d_gene: .

CDR3aa: CASSPQGRPSTDTQYF
CDR3nt: TGTGCCAGCAGCCCCCAAGGCAGGCCTAGCACAGATACGCAGTATTTT
j_gene: TRBJ2-3
v_gene: TRBV11-2
abundance: .
d_gene: .

CDR3aa: CASSQKFTEAFF
CDR3nt: TGTGCCAGCAGCCAAAAATTCACTGAAGCTTTCTTT
j_gene: TRBJ1-1
v_gene: TRBV3-1
abundance: .
d_gene: .

CDR3aa: CASRGQGRQETQYF
CDR3nt: TGTGCCAGCAGAGGACAGGGGAGGCAAGAGACCCAGTACTTC
j_gene: TRBJ2-5
v_gene: TRBV6-1
abundance: .
d_gene: TRBD1

CDR3aa: CASSGTGTGFYEQYF
CDR3nt: TGTGCCAGCAGCGGAACCGGGACAGGGTTCTACGAGCAGTACTTC
j_gene: TRBJ2-7
v_gene: TRBV5-6
abundance: .
d_gene: TRBD1

CDR3aa: CASSLSGTQANYTF
CDR3nt: TGTGCCAGCAGTTTATCAGGTACCCAAGCGAACTACACCTTC
j_gene: TRBJ1-2
v_gene: TRBV12-3/TRBV12-4
abundance: few
d_gene: .

CDR3aa: CASSQERYTGELFF
CDR3nt: TGCGCCAGCAGCCAAGAGCGTTACACCGGGGAGCTGTTTTTT
j_gene: TRBJ2-2
v_gene: TRBV4-1
abundance: .
d_gene: .

CDR3aa: CASSPAVVLPSYEQYF
CDR3nt: TGTGCCAGCAGTCCAGCCGTGGTATTGCCCTCCTACGAGCAGTACTTC
j_gene: TRBJ2-7
v_gene: TRBV27
abundance: .
d_gene: .

CDR3aa: CASTLDRGPSRLAKNIQYF
CDR3nt: TGTGCCAGCACCCTAGACAGGGGTCCATCCAGGCTAGCCAAAAACATTCAGTACTTC
j_gene: TRBJ2-4
v_gene: TRBV2
abundance: few
d_gene: TRBD1

CDR3aa: CASSLRGVQSEKLFF
CDR3nt: TGTGCCAGCAGTTTAAGAGGGGTCCAGAGTGAAAAACTGTTTTTT
j_gene: TRBJ1-4
v_gene: TRBV12-3/TRBV12-4
abundance: few
d_gene: .

CDR3aa: CASSSRSSSYEQYF
CDR3nt: TGTGCCAGCAGCTCCCGCTCCAGCTCCTACGAGCAGTACTTC
j_gene: TRBJ2-7
v_gene: TRBV7-2
abundance: many
d_gene: .

CDR3aa: CASSPRGAGLKNIQYF
CDR3nt: TGTGCCAGCAGCCCCCGAGGGGCAGGGCTAAAAAACATTCAGTACTTC
j_gene: TRBJ2-4
v_gene: TRBV7-6
abundance: many
d_gene: .

CDR3aa: CASSLELTARVFDEQFF
CDR3nt: TGTGCCAGCAGCTTAGAGCTGACAGCACGCGTGTTCGATGAGCAGTTCTTC
j_gene: TRBJ2-1
v_gene: TRBV7-8
abundance: .
d_gene: .

CDR3aa: CASTLLGGLRETQYF
CDR3nt: TGTGCCAGCACCCTACTTGGGGGGCTTCGAGAGACCCAGTACTTC
j_gene: TRBJ2-5
v_gene: TRBV6-2/TRBV6-3
abundance: .
d_gene: .

CDR3aa: CASSLKAGRGDEQYF
CDR3nt: TGTGCCAGCAGCTTAAAGGCAGGGCGGGGGGACGAGCAGTACTTC
j_gene: TRBJ2-7
v_gene: TRBV11-2
abundance: .
d_gene: TRBD2

CDR3aa: CASSFTGIQETQYF
CDR3nt: TGTGCCAGCAGTTTCACGGGAATTCAAGAGACCCAGTACTTC
j_gene: TRBJ2-5
v_gene: TRBV28
abundance: few
d_gene: .

CDR3aa: CASSYHSGAGGPTSYNEQFF
CDR3nt: TGTGCCAGCAGTTACCATTCGGGAGCGGGAGGCCCCACCAGCTACAATGAGCAGTTCTTC
j_gene: TRBJ2-1
v_gene: TRBV6-6
abundance: .
d_gene: TRBD2

CDR3aa: CAIMSGQLGPPRNEQFF
CDR3nt: TGTGCCATCATGAGCGGGCAGTTGGGACCCCCCCGGAATGAGCAGTTCTTC
j_gene: TRBJ2-1
v_gene: TRBV10-3
abundance: few
d_gene: .

CDR3aa: CASSELGGGPSSYNEQFF
CDR3nt: TGTGCCAGCAGTGAATTGGGCGGGGGACCGAGCTCCTACAATGAGCAGTTCTTC
j_gene: TRBJ2-1
v_gene: TRBV2
abundance: few
d_gene: TRBD2

CDR3aa: CASWAGGGQPQHF
CDR3nt: TGTGCCAGCTGGGCCGGGGGAGGTCAGCCCCAGCATTTT
j_gene: TRBJ1-5
v_gene: TRBV6-6
abundance: .
d_gene: .

CDR3aa: CASNTYEQYF
CDR3nt: TGTGCCAGTAATACCTACGAGCAGTACTTC
j_gene: TRBJ2-7
v_gene: TRBV6-1
abundance: .
d_gene: .

CDR3aa: CASRGQDNYGYTF
CDR3nt: TGTGCCAGCCGGGGACAGGACAACTATGGCTACACCTTC
j_gene: TRBJ1-2
v_gene: TRBV7-2
abundance: .
d_gene: TRBD1

CDR3aa: CASSYPAGGRRNEQFF
CDR3nt: TGTGCCAGCAGTTACCCGGCAGGGGGCCGCCGCAATGAGCAGTTCTTC
j_gene: TRBJ2-1
v_gene: TRBV6-2/TRBV6-3
abundance: few
d_gene: TRBD1

CDR3aa: CASSMSLRLAGGQETQYF
CDR3nt: TGTGCCAGCAGCATGTCCCTTAGACTAGCGGGAGGTCAAGAGACCCAGTACTTC
j_gene: TRBJ2-5
v_gene: TRBV7-2
abundance: many
d_gene: TRBD2

CDR3aa: CASNTGTREYF
CDR3nt: TGTGCCAGCAACACCGGGACTAGGGAGTATTTT
j_gene: TRBJ2-3
v_gene: TRBV13
abundance: few
d_gene: TRBD2